The source of this T cell receptor beta chain is a study of cytomegalovirus exposure and HLA in healthy donors. PCR primers comprised 60 Vbeta and 13 Jbeta primers. Data came from immunoSEQ multiplex PCR; TCRdb stores just in-frame clones and leaves some out. Of 150,000 to 200,000 clones in the sample, 65% to 80% were seen once. Germline CDR1 SGHRS, CDR2 YFSETQ. CDR3 length: 17 residues. The trim removed 4 bases at V and 7 bases at J, leaving 15 bases unmatched. The receptor was isolated from a woman between 35 and 50 years old in good health and CMV-seronegative. The chain has TRBV5-1 and TRBJ2-3; TRBD2 matches at 10 bases. Specimen: PBMCs. The CDR3 DNA follows: TGCGCCAGCAGCACACCCATACGGACTAGCGGTGCCTATACGCAGTATTTT. Protein product: CASSTPIRTSGAYTQYF.